This T cell receptor beta chain was identified during a study of Ad26.COV2.S vaccination and SARS-CoV-2 variants. For the study at large: Enrolled in COV1001, the donor was in the Ad26.COV2.S trial arm, which received the vaccine.

Study-wide findings and caveats: Breadth measured for non-spike TCRs was similar across vaccine and placebo recipients. Participants in the vaccine arm had higher spike-specific TCR breadth; placebo recipients had lower.

Regarding this clone: What it recognizes is unknown.

Using immunoSEQ multiplex PCR, the repertoire was profiled, and TCRdb retains in-frame clones only, with some absent. The sample contains fewer than 900,000 clones, 89% of which appear only once. This CDR3 has 13 residues. V lost 3 bases and J lost 3, with 9 bases in between. CDR1 and CDR2 from the germline V gene are LNHDA and SQIVND (reference sequence). Treatment: 15 to 20 received Ad26.COV2.S at low or high dose, single or two shots; a few received placebo; per-sample allocation not given. Collection of samples fell on day 63 after the first vaccine or placebo injection. Donation was by an adult aged 18-55 years who was in Boston.

The chain recombines TRBV19 with TRBJ2-7; D might be TRBD2 (5 bases). The sequenced sample was peripheral blood, obtained in a trial of Ad26.COV2.S vaccine versus placebo. The receptor was isolated from a person aged 18 to 65 who received the Ad26.COV2.S COVID-19 vaccine or a placebo. The CDR3 protein is CASSIPGNYEQYF. The CDR3 DNA is TGTGCCAGTAGTATTCCCGGGAACTACGAGCAGTACTTC.